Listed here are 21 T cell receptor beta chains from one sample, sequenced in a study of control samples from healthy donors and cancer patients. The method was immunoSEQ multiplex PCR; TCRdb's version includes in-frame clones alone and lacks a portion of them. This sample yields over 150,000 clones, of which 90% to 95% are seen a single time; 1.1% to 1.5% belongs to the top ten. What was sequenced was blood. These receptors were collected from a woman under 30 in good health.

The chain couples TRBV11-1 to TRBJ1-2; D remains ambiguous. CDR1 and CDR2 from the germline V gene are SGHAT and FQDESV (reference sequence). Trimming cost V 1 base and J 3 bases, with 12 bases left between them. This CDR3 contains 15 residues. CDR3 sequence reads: CASSLEAGRDYGYTF. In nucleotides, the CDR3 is TGTGCCAGCAGCTTAGAAGCGGGCCGCGACTATGGCTACACCTTC.

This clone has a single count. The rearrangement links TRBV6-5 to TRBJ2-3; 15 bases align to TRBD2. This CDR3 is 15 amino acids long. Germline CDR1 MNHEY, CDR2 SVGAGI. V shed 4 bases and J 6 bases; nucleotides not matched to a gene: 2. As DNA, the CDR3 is TGTGCCAGCAGTTCCGGACTAGCGGGAGGGGATACGCAGTATTTT. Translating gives CASSSGLAGGDTQYF.

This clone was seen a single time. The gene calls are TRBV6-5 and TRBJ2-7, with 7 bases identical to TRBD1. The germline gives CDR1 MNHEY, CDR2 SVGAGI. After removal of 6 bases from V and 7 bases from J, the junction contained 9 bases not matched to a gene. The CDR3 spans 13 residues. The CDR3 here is CASSPLRQGEQYF. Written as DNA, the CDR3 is TGTGCCAGCAGCCCCCTCCGACAGGGAGAGCAGTACTTC.

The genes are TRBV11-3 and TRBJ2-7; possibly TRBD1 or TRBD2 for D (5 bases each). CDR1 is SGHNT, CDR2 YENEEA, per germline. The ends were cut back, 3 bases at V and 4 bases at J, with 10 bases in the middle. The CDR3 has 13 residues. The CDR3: CASSLGEGYEQYF. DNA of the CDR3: TGTGCCAGCAGCTTGGGAGAGGGGTACGAGCAGTACTTC.

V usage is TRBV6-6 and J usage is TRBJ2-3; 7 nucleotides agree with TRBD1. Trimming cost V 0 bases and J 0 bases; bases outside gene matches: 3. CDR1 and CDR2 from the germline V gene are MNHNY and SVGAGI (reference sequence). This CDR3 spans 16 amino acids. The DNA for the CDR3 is TGTGCCAGCAGTTACTCAGGGGGCCGGAGCACAGATACGCAGTATTTT. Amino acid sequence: CASSYSGGRSTDTQYF.

For the CDR3, the DNA is TGTGCCAGCAGCCAATATATCGGCGGAGAGCAGTACTTC. Protein product: CASSQYIGGEQYF. This sequence joins TRBV3-1 (or the pseudogene TRBV3-2) and TRBJ2-7; D call uncertain. The germline V gene encodes CDR1 LGHDT and CDR2 YNNKEL (reference sequence). This CDR3 comprises 13 residues. V lost 2 bases to trimming and J lost 7 bases, with 12 bases between them.

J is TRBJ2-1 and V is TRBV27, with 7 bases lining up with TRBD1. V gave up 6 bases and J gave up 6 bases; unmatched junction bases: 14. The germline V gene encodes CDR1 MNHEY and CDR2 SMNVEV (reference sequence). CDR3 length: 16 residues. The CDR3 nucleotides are TGTGCCAGCAGACACCGACAGGGCTTCCCCGTCAATGAGCAGTTCTTC. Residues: CASRHRQGFPVNEQFF.

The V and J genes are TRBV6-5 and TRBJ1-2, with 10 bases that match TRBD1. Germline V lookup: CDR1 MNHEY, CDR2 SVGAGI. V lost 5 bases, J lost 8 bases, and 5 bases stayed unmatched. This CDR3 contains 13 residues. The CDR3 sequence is CASSMDRGDGYTF. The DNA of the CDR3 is TGTGCCAGCAGTATGGACAGGGGGGACGGCTACACCTTC.

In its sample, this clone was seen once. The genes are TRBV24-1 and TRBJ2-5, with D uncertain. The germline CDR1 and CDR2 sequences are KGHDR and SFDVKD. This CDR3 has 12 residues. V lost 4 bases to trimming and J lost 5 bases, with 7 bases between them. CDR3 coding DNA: TGTGCCACCAGTGACCCAGGCGAGACCCAGTACTTC. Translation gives CATSDPGETQYF.

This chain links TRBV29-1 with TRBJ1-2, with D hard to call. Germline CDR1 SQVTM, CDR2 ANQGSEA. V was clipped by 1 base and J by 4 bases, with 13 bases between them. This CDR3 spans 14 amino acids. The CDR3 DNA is TGCAGCGTTGAAGTGGTACAAGGGAGCTATGGCTACACCTTC. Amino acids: CSVEVVQGSYGYTF.

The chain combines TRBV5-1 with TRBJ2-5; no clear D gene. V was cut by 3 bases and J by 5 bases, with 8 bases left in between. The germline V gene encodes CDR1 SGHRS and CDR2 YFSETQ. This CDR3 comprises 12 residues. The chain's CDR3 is CASSSYSETQYF. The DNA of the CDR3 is TGCGCCAGCAGCTCATATTCGGAGACCCAGTACTTC. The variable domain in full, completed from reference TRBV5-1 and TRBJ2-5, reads KAGVTQTPRYLIKTRGQQVTLSCSPISGHRSVSWYQQTPGQGLQFLFEYFSETQRNKGNFPGRFSGRQFSNSRSEMNVSTLELGDSALYLCASSSYSETQYFGPGTRLLVL.

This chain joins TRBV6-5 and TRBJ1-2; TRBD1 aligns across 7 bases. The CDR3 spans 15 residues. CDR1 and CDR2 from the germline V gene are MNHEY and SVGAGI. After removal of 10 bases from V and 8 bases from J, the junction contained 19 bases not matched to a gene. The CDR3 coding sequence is TGTGCCATCCCTGGTGGGACAGCTGTTTCCCACGGCTACACCTTC. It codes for CAIPGGTAVSHGYTF.

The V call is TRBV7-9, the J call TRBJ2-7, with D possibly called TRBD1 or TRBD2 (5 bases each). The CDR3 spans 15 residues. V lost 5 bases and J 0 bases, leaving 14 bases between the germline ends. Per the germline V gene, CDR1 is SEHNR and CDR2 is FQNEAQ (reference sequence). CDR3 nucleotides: TGTGCCAGCAGCGTCCGGGACGGTTCCTCCTACGAGCAGTACTTC. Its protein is CASSVRDGSSYEQYF. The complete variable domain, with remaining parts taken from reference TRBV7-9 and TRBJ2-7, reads DTGVSQNPRHKITKRGQNVTFRCDPISEHNRLYWYRQTLGQGPEFLTYFQNEAQLEKSRLLSDRFSAERPKGSFSTLEIQRTEQGDSAMYLCASSVRDGSSYEQYFGPGTRLTVT.

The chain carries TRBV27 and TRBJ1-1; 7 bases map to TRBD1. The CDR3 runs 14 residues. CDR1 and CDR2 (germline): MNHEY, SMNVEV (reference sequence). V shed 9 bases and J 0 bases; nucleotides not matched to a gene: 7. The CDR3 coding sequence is TGTGCCAGTCGACAGGGCCCCATGAACACTGAAGCTTTCTTT. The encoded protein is CASRQGPMNTEAFF.

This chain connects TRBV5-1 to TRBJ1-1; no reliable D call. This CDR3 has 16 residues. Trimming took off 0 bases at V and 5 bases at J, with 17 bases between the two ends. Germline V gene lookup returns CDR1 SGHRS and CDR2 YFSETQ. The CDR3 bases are TGCGCCAGCAGCTTGGCCGCTGTTGAGTTTCGGACTGAAGCTTTCTTT. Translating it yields CASSLAAVEFRTEAFF.

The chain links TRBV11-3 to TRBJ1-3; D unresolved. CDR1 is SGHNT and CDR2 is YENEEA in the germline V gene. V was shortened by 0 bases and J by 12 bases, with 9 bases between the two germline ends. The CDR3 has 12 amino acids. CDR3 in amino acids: CASSLEPLVIYF. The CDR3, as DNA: TGTGCCAGCAGCTTAGAACCGCTCGTCATATATTTT.

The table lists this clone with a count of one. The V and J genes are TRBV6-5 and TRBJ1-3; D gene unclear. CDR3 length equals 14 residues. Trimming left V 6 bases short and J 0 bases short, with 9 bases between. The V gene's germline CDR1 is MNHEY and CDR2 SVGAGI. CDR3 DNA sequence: TGTGCCAGCAGCCCGACGTACTCTGGAAACACCATATATTTT. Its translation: CASSPTYSGNTIYF.

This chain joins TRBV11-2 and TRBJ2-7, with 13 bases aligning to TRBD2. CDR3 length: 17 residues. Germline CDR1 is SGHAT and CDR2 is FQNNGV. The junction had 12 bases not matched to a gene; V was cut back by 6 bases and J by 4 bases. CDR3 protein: CASSRTSGRISEYEQYF. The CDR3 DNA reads TGTGCCAGCAGTAGGACTAGCGGGAGAATTAGTGAGTACGAGCAGTACTTC.

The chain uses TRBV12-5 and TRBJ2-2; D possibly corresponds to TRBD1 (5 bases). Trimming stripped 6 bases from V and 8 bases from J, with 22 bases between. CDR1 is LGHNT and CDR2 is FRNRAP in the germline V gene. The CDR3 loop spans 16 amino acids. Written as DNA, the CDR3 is TGTGCTAGTGGCCACCCAGGACACCTCCTTAGGGGGGAGCTGTTTTTT. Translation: CASGHPGHLLRGELFF. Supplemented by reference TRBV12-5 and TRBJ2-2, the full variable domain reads DARVTQTPRHKVTEMGQEVTMRCQPILGHNTVFWYRQTMMQGLELLAYFRNRAPLDDSGMPKDRFSAEMPDATLATLKIQPSEPRDSAVYFCASGHPGHLLRGELFFGEGSRLTVL.

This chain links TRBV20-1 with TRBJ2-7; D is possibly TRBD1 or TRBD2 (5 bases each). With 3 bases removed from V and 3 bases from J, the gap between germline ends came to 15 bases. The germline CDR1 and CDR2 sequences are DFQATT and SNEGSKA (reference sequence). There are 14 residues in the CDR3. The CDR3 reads CSASRDGGNYEQYF. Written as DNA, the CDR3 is TGCAGTGCTAGTAGGGACGGTGGCAACTACGAGCAGTACTTC.

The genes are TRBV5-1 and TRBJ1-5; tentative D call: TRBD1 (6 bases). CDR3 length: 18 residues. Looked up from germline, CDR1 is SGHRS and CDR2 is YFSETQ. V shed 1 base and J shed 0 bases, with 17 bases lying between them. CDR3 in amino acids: CASSLSGAASHSNQPQHF. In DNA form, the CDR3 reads TGCGCCAGCAGCTTGTCAGGGGCGGCCTCCCATAGCAATCAGCCCCAGCATTTT.